A few counts support the clone carrying this T cell receptor (beta chain). The data were taken from a study of OX40 agonist ivuxolimab in advanced cancers. The method was immunoSEQ multiplex PCR; TCRdb's version includes in-frame clones alone and lacks a portion of them. The data hold some 74,000 clones, with 88% observed a single time. The J segment lost 4 bases and the V segment lost 5 bases, leaving 7 bases of the junction unmatched. The CDR3 runs to 13 residues. The germline CDR1 and CDR2 sequences are SQVTM and ANQGSEA. This clonotype was sampled from an adult with an advanced solid tumor such as melanoma, head and neck, liver or kidney cancer. V gene TRBV29-1 combines with J gene TRBJ1-1; the match to TRBD1 covers 7 bases. This specimen consisted of CD4+ or CD8+ T cells sorted from blood, obtained in a trial of the OX40 agonist ivuxolimab. The CDR3 DNA reads as TGCAGCGTTTGCTCAGGGGGTCGCACTGAAGCTTTCTTT. It encodes CSVCSGGRTEAFF. The full variable domain, in which reference TRBV29-1 and TRBJ1-1 provide the parts outside the CDR3, is SAVISQKPSRDICQRGTSLTIQCQVDSQVTMMFWYRQQPGQSLTLIATANQGSEATYESGFVIDKFPISRPNLTFSTLTVSNMSPEDSSIYLCSVCSGGRTEAFFGQGTRLTVV.